A selection of T cell receptor beta chains follows, all from one sample in a study of T-cell reconstitution after alpha-beta-depleted transplantation in children. TCRdb itself ran the PCR reads through MiXCR, one entry per CDR3 protein. The sample includes approximately 300,000 distinct CDR3 sequences, around 10% of them seen just once. Sample: peripheral blood, taken 180 days after TCRalphabeta/CD19-depleted stem cell transplant. The origin of the receptors is a male patient under 10 years old who had a stem cell transplant for chronic granulomatous disease, so the T cells may come from the graft donor. Both conserved end residues are part of each CDR3. A D gene is named only where the DNA matches it firmly. Size is omitted from some rows. Given values are once, few, many or a class for expanded clones.

abundance	d_gene	v_gene	j_gene	CDR3nt	CDR3aa
-	TRBD2	TRBV11-2	TRBJ2-4	TGTGCCAGCAGCTTAGAACTAGCGGGGGGGCTTATAGCCAAAAACATTCAGTACTTC	CASSLELAGGLIAKNIQYF
many	TRBD2	TRBV6-4	TRBJ2-5	TGTGCCAGCAGTGACTCGATAGCGGGGGGCGCAGAGACCCAGTACTTC	CASSDSIAGGAETQYF
many	-	TRBV5-1	TRBJ2-7	TGCGCCAGCAGCTCTGGTCAGGCGTACTACGAGCAGTACTTC	CASSSGQAYYEQYF
many	TRBD1	TRBV7-2	TRBJ2-5	TGTGCCAGCAGCTACAGGGGTCACGGATCAGAGACCCAGTACTTC	CASSYRGHGSETQYF
many	-	TRBV3-1	TRBJ2-7	TGTGCCAGCAGCCGCCTTCCGGGGTTCTACGAGCAGTACTTC	CASSRLPGFYEQYF
many	TRBD2	TRBV27	TRBJ2-1	TGTGCCAGCAGTTCCCTAGCGGTAATGGCAGGCAATGAGCAGTTCTTC	CASSSLAVMAGNEQFF
many	-	TRBV7-3	TRBJ1-1	TGTGCCAGCAGCTTAACCCCGATGGGGGGCACTGAAGCTTTCTTT	CASSLTPMGGTEAFF
many	-	TRBV12-3/TRBV12-4	TRBJ2-7	TGTGCCAGCAGGGCCGGGACAAACTCCTACGAGCAGTACTTC	CASRAGTNSYEQYF
many	-	TRBV18	TRBJ2-6	TGTGCCAGCTCACCGGGCAGGGTCTTCTCTGGGGCCAACGTCCTGACTTTC	CASSPGRVFSGANVLTF
many	TRBD2	TRBV12-3/TRBV12-4	TRBJ2-2	TGTGCCAGCAGGCAGCGGGGGGGCCCTTTTGTGGAGCTGTTTTTT	CASRQRGGPFVELFF
few	TRBD1	TRBV18	TRBJ2-3	TGTGCCAGCTCACCACGGGACAGGGTGATAGATACGCAGTATTTT	CASSPRDRVIDTQYF
few	-	TRBV7-3	TRBJ2-1	TGTGCCAGCAGCTTAGGGCAAGGGGGGGGCAATGAGCAGTTCTTC	CASSLGQGGGNEQFF
many	TRBD2	TRBV29-1	TRBJ2-1	TGCAGCGATTGGACTAGCGAAGGTGAGCAGTTCTTC	CSDWTSEGEQFF
many	-	TRBV20-1	TRBJ2-3	TGCAGTGCCTACAGGAGTCCTACGAGAGCAGATACGCAGTATTTT	CSAYRSPTRADTQYF
many	TRBD1	TRBV4-3	TRBJ2-5	TGCGCCAGCAGCCAAGCGTTCGGGACAGGGCCTGAGACCCAGTACTTC	CASSQAFGTGPETQYF
many	-	TRBV20-1	TRBJ2-5	TGCAGTGCTCCACCCTATAGCGATAAAGAGACCCAGTACTTC	CSAPPYSDKETQYF
many	-	TRBV5-1	TRBJ1-1	TGCGCCAGCAGCCGTCAAGGGAGCACTGAAGCTTTCTTT	CASSRQGSTEAFF
many	-	TRBV7-6	TRBJ2-3	TGTGCCAGCAGCTTATCTACAGGGCGTACAGATACGCAGTATTTT	CASSLSTGRTDTQYF
many	-	TRBV2	TRBJ2-2	TGTGCCAGCACCCTATCCAGGTCCGGGGAGCTGTTTTTT	CASTLSRSGELFF
many	TRBD1	TRBV12-3/TRBV12-4	TRBJ1-1	TGTGCCAGCAGTCCAGACAGGGGGCGACAGTTGAACACTGAAGCTTTCTTT	CASSPDRGRQLNTEAFF
many	TRBD2	TRBV30	TRBJ2-3	TGTGCCTGGGTTAGCGGGAGGGGACTCGGGGATACGCAGTATTTT	CAWVSGRGLGDTQYF
many	TRBD2	TRBV20-1	TRBJ2-5	TGCAGTGCTGGCCCGATCCCGGGGGGTCGTGGAGAGACCCAGTACTTC	CSAGPIPGGRGETQYF
many	-	TRBV7-9	TRBJ2-3	TGTGCCAGCAGCCCGAGGGTCGCGGGAAGCACAGATACGCAGTATTTT	CASSPRVAGSTDTQYF
-	-	TRBV7-8	TRBJ2-2	TGTGCCAGCAGCTACGTTTCCGGGGAGCTGTTTTTT	CASSYVSGELFF
many	-	TRBV12-3/TRBV12-4	TRBJ2-1	TGTGCCAGCAGTTTTCGACCAAACAATGAGCAGTTCTTC	CASSFRPNNEQFF
many	-	TRBV5-5	TRBJ2-2	TGTGCCAGCAGCTTGGGGGAACGGAACCGGAGGAGCGGGGAGCTGTTTTTT	CASSLGERNRRSGELFF
many	-	TRBV6-2/TRBV6-3	TRBJ2-3	TGTGCCAGCACACTCGCGTCTAGGAGTGGAGATACGCAGTATTTT	CASTLASRSGDTQYF
-	-	TRBV30	TRBJ2-1	TGTGCCTGGAGCCGGAGCTCCTACAATGAGCAGTTCTTC	CAWSRSSYNEQFF
many	-	TRBV6-1	TRBJ2-7	TGTGCCAGCACCACAAGCGGGCTTCAGGACGAGCAGTACTTC	CASTTSGLQDEQYF
many	-	TRBV9	TRBJ2-1	TGTGCCAGCAGCACCCAACCGGAGGAGGGCTCCTACAATGAGCAGTTCTTC	CASSTQPEEGSYNEQFF
few	-	TRBV7-9	TRBJ1-1	TGTGCCAGCAGCGCAGCGGATCGGGGACGGAGGCCTGAAGCTTTCTTT	CASSAADRGRRPEAFF
many	-	TRBV28	TRBJ1-5	TGTGCCAGCAGTTTACAGGGACACAATCAGCCCCAGCATTTT	CASSLQGHNQPQHF
-	TRBD2	TRBV11-2	TRBJ2-1	TGTGCCAGCAGCTCCCTAAGACTAGCGGGAGGGAGCTCCTACAATGAGCAGTTCTTC	CASSSLRLAGGSSYNEQFF
many	-	TRBV20-1	TRBJ2-2	TGCAGTGCCCTCGGAGCGAACACCGGGGAGCTGTTTTTT	CSALGANTGELFF